This T cell receptor beta chain was found in a study of T-cell memory formation after mild COVID-19. Study-wide background: Largely donor-specific TCR clusters were found. Points from the study as a whole: The finding that pre-infection memory included some responding clones suggested that cross-reactive memory joined.

CDR3 length equals 10 residues. Trimming removed 6 bases from V and 5 bases from J, with 8 bases in between. Germline lookup yields CDR1 DFQATT and CDR2 SNEGSKA (reference sequence). With respect to this clonotype: Its antigen remains unknown.

Each CDR3 protein gets one entry after TCRdb re-called the 5' RACE reads with MiXCR. The sample consists of about 470,000 distinct CDR3 sequences, 20% to 25% of them appearing once. The chain recombines TRBV20-1 with TRBJ2-7; no definite D call. This receptor was obtained from an adult woman who had mild COVID-19 (a few samples of this study predate the infection). Cell type and time point are not known. Material: PBMCs or a T cell subset sorted from them (not recorded which). For the CDR3, the DNA is TGCAGTGCCCCCTACGACGAGCAGTACTTC. Amino acids: CSAPYDEQYF.